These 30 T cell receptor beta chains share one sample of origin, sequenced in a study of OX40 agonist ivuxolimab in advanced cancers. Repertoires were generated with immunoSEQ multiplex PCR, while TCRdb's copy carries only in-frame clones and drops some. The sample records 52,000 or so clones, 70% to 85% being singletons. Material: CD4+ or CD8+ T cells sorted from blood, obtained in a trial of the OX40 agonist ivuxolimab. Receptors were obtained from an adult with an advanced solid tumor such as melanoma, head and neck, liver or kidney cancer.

CDR3 nucleotide sequence: TGTGCCAGCAGTTACTCGAGTAATAGGGTCTATGGCTACACCTTC. Protein product: CASSYSSNRVYGYTF. The chain joins TRBV6-6 to TRBJ1-2; D unclear. CDR1 is MNHNY, CDR2 SVGAGI, per germline (reference sequence). The CDR3 runs to 15 residues. With 0 bases removed from V and 4 bases from J, the gap between germline ends came to 12 bases.

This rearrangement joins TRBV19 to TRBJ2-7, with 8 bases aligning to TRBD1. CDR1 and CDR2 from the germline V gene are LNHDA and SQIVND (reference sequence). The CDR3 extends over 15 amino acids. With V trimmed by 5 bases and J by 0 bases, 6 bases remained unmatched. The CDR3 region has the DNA TGTGCCAGTAGTGGACAGGGATATACCTCCTACGAGCAGTACTTC. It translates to CASSGQGYTSYEQYF.

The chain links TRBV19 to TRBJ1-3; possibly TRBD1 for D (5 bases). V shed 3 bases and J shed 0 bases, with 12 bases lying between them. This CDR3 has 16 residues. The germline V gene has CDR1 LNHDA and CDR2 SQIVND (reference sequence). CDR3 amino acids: CASSIYRWDSGNTIYF. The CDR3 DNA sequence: TGTGCCAGTAGTATTTACAGGTGGGACTCTGGAAACACCATATATTTT. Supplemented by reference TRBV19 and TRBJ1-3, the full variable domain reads DGGITQSPKYLFRKEGQNVTLSCEQNLNHDAMYWYRQDPGQGLRLIYYSQIVNDFQKGDIAEGYSVSREKKESFPLTVTSAQKNPTAFYLCASSIYRWDSGNTIYFGEGSWLTVV.

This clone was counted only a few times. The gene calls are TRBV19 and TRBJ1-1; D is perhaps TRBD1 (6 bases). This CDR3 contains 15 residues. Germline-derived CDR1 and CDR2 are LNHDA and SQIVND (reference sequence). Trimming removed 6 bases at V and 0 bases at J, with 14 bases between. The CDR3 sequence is CASSEDSSMNTEAFF. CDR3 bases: TGTGCCAGTAGCGAGGACAGTTCAATGAACACTGAAGCTTTCTTT.

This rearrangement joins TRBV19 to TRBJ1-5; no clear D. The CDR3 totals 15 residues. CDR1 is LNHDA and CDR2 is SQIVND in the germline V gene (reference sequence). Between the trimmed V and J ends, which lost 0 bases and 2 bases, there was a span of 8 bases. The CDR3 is CASSIDARGNQPQHF. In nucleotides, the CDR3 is TGTGCCAGTAGTATAGACGCGAGGGGCAATCAGCCCCAGCATTTT. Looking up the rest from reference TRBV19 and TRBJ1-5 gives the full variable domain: DGGITQSPKYLFRKEGQNVTLSCEQNLNHDAMYWYRQDPGQGLRLIYYSQIVNDFQKGDIAEGYSVSREKKESFPLTVTSAQKNPTAFYLCASSIDARGNQPQHFGDGTRLSIL.

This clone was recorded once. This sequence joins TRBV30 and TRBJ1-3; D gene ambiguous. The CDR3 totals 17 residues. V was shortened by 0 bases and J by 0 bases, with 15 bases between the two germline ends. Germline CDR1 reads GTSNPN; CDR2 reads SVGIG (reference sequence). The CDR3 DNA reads TGTGCCTGGAGTGTAATAGGCGGCAGCATCTCTGGAAACACCATATATTTT. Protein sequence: CAWSVIGGSISGNTIYF. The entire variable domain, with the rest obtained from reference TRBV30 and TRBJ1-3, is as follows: SQTIHQWPATLVQPVGSPLSLECTVEGTSNPNLYWYRQAAGRGLQLLFYSVGIGQISSEVPQNLSASRPQDRQFILSSKKLLLSDSGFYLCAWSVIGGSISGNTIYFGEGSWLTVV.

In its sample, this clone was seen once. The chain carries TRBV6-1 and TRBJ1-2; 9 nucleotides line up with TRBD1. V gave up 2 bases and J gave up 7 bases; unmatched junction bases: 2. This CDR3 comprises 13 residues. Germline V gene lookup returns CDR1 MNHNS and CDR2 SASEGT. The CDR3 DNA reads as TGTGCCAGCAGTGAACGACAGGGGGTTGGCTACACCTTC. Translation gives CASSERQGVGYTF.

CDR3 in amino acids: CASSFAEETQYF. The CDR3 coding sequence is TGTGCCAGCAGCTTCGCGGAGGAGACCCAGTACTTC. J is TRBJ2-5 and V is TRBV11-3; D is unresolved. In germline, CDR1 is SGHNT, CDR2 YENEEA. V lost 3 bases, J lost 5 bases, and 7 bases lay in between. The CDR3 loop spans 12 amino acids.

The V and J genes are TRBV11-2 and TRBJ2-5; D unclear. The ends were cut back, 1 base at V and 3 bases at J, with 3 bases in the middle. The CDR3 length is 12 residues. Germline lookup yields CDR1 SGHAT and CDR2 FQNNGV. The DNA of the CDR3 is TGTGCCAGCAGCTTAGGGGAAGAGACCCAGTACTTC. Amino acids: CASSLGEETQYF.

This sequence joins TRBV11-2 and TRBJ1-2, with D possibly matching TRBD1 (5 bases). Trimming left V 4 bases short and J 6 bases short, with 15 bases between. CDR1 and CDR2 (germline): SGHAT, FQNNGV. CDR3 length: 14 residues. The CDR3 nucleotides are TGTGCCAGCAGCTGGGGACGGGGATCGGATGGCTACACCTTC. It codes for CASSWGRGSDGYTF.

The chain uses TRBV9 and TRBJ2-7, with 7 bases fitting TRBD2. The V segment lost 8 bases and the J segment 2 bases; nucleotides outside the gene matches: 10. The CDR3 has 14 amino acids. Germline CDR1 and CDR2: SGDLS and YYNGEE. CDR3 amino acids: CASSLSSGPYEQYF. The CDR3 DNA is TGTGCCAGTTCCCTCTCTAGCGGCCCCTACGAGCAGTACTTC.

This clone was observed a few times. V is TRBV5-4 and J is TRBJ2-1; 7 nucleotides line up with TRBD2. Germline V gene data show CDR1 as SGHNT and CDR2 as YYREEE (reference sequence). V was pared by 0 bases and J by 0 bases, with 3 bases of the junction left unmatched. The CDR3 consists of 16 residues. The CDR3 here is CASSLGGSSSYNEQFF. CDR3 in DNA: TGTGCCAGCAGCTTGGGCGGGAGCAGCTCCTACAATGAGCAGTTCTTC.

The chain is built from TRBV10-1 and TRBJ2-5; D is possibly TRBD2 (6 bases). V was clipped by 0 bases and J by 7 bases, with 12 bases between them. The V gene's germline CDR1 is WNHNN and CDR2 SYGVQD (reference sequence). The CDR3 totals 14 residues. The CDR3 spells CASSESGLGGTQYF. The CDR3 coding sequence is TGCGCCAGCAGTGAGTCGGGATTGGGAGGGACCCAGTACTTC.

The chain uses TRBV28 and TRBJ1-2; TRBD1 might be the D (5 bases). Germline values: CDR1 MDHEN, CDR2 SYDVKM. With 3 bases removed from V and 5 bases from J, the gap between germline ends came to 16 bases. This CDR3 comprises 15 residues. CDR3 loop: CASSFRDLGSYGYTF. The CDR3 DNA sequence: TGTGCCAGCAGTTTCCGGGACCTTGGATCATATGGCTACACCTTC.

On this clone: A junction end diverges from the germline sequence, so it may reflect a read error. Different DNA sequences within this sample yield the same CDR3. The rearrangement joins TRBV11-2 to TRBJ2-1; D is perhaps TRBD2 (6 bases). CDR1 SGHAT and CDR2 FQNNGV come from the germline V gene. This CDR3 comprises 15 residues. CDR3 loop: CASSLGLANYNEQFF. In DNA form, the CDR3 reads TGTGCCAGTAGCTTAGGGCTAGCGAACTACAATGAGCAGTTCTTC.

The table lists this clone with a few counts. CDR3 bases: TGTGCCTGGGGGAAGGGCTGGGGCGGTCAGGAGACCCAGTACTTC. Protein sequence: CAWGKGWGGQETQYF. The chain combines TRBV30 with TRBJ2-5; D is perhaps TRBD1 (5 bases). This CDR3 contains 15 residues. The V and J ends lost 5 bases and 5 bases respectively, with 21 bases between them. Per the germline V gene, CDR1 is GTSNPN and CDR2 is SVGIG (reference sequence).

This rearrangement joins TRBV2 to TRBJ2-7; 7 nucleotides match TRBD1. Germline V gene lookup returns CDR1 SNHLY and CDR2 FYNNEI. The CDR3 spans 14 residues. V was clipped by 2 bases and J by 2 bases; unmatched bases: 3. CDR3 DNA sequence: TGTGCCAGCAGTGAAAGACAGGGACCCTACGAGCAGTACTTC. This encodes CASSERQGPYEQYF.

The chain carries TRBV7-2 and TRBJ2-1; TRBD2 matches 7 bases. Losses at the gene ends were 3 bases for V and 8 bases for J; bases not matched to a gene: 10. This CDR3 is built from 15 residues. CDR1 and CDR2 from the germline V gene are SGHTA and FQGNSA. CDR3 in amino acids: CASSLKRDWWDEQFF. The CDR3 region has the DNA TGTGCCAGCAGCTTGAAGCGGGACTGGTGGGATGAGCAGTTCTTC.

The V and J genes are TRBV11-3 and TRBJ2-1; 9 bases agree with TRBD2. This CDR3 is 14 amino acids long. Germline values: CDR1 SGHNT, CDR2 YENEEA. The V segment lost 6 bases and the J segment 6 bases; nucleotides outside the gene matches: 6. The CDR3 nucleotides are TGTGCCAGCAGTTTTAGCGGGAGATCCAATGAGCAGTTCTTC. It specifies CASSFSGRSNEQFF.

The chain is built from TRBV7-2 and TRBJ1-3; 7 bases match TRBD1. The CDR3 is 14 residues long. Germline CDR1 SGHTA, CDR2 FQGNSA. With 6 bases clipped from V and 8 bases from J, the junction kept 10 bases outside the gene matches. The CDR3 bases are TGTGCCAGCAGACATACAGGGGAGGCTGACACCATATATTTT. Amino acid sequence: CASRHTGEADTIYF. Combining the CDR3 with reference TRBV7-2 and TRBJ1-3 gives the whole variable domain GAGVSQSPSNKVTEKGKDVELRCDPISGHTALYWYRQSLGQGLEFLIYFQGNSAPDKSGLPSDRFSAERTGGSVSTLTIQRTQQEDSAVYLCASRHTGEADTIYFGEGSWLTVV.

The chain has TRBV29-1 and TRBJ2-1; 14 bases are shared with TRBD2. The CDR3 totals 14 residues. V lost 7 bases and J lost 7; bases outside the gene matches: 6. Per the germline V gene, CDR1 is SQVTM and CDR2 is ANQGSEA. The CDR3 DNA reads TGCAGCGGGGGGACTAGCGGGAGCCTTAATGAGCAGTTCTTC. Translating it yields CSGGTSGSLNEQFF.

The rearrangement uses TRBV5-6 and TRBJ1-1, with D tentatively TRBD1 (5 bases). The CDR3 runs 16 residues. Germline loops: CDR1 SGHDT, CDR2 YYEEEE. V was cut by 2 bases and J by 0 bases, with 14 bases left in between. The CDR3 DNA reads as TGTGCCAGCAGCTTTCGTAAGGGGACCCTGAACACTGAAGCTTTCTTT. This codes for CASSFRKGTLNTEAFF.

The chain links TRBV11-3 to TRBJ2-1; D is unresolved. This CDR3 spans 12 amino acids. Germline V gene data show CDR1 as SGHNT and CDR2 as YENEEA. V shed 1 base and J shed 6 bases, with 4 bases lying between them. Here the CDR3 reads CASSLGLNEQFF. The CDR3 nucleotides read TGTGCCAGCAGCTTAGGACTCAATGAGCAGTTCTTC.

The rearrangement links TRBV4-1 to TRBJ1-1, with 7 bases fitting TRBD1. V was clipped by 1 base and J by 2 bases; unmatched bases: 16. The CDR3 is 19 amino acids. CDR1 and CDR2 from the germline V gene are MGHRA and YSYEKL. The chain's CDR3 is CASSQGRQGLTVLNTEAFF. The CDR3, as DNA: TGCGCCAGCAGCCAAGGTCGACAGGGCCTCACCGTCCTTAACACTGAAGCTTTCTTT.

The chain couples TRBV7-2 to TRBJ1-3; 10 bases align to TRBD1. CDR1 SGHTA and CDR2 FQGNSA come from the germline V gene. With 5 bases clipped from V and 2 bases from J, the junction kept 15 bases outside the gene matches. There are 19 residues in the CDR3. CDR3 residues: CASSQRTGGGHTAGNTIYF. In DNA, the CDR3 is TGTGCCAGCAGCCAGCGGACAGGGGGGGGTCATACCGCTGGAAACACCATATATTTT.

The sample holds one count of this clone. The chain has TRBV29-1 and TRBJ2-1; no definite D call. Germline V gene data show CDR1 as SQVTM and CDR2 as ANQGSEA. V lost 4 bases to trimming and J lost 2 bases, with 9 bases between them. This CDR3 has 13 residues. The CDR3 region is CSVAHSAYNEQFF. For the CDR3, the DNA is TGCAGCGTTGCCCACAGCGCCTACAATGAGCAGTTCTTC.

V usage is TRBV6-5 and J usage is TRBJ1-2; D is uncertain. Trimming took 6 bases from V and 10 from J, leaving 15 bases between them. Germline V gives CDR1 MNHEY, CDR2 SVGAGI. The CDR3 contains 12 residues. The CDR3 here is CASSPGYLDYTF. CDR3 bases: TGTGCCAGCAGCCCTGGGTATCTCGACTACACCTTC.

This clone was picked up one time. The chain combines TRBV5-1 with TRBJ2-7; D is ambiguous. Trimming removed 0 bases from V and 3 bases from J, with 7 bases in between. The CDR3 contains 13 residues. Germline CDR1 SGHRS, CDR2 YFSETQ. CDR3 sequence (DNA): TGCGCCAGCAGCTTGGACCATAACTACGAGCAGTACTTC. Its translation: CASSLDHNYEQYF.

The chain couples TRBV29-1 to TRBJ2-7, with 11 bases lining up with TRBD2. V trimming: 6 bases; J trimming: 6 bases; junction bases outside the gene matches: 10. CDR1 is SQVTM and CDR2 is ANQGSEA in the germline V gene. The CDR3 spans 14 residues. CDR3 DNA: TGCAGCGTACTAGCGGGAGTCCCTCCTCTCGAGCAGTACTTC. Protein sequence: CSVLAGVPPLEQYF.

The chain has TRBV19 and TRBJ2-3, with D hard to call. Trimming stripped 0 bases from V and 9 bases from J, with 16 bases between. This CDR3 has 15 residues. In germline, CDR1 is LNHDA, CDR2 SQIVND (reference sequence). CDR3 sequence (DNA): TGTGCCAGTAGTATAGATACACCTCAAACGGCCACGCAGTATTTT. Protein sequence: CASSIDTPQTATQYF.